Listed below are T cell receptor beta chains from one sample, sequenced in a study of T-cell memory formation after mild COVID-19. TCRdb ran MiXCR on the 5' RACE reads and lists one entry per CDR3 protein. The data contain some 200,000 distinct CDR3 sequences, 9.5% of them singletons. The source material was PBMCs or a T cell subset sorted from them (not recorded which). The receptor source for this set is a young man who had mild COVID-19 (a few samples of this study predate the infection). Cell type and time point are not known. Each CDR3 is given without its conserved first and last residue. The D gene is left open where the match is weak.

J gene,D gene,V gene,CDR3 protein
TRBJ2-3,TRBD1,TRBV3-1,ASSHRDRAPQDTQY
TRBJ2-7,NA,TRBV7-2,ASSSGLPSSYEQY
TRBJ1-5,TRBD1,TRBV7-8,ASSRQGGVRQPQH
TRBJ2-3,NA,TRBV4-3,ASSQGTQRSTDTQY
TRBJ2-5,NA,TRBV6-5,ASSYAYIGGNQETQY
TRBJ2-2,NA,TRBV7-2,ASSLGDFGGRTGELF
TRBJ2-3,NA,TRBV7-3,ASSLTSVGADTQY
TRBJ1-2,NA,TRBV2,ASRSTNYGYT
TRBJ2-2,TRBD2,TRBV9,ASSVGGANSGELF
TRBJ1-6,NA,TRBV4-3,ASSQRWQDYNSPLH
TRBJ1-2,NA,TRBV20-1,SASQGNHGYT
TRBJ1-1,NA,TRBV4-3,ASSQDRLPKGGWGSRTEAF
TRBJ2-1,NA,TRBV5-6,ASKLHREQF
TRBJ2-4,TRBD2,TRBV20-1,SAGRKLAVKNIQY
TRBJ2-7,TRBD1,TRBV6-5,ASSYLDRGEQY
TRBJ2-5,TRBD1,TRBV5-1,ASSLGPGTGETQY
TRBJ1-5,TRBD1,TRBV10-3,AISGTGINNQPQH
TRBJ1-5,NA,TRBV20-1,SARTGNQPQH
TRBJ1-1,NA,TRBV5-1,ASSFTGNGKNTEAF
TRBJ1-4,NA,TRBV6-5,ASSESGRGGKLF
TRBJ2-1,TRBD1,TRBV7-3,ASSESLTGSNEQF
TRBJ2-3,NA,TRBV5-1,ASNPGGGSTDTQY
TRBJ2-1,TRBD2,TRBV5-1,ASSLAVSGGRDEQF
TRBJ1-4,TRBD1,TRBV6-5,ASSYSKQGLIANEKLF
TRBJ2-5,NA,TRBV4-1,ASSQDAGVGTQY
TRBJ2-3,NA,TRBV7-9,ASSFADTQY
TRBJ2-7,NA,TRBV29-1,SVGGMGGEQY
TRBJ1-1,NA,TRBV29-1,SVENGWGTEAF
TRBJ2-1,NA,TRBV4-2,ASSQDGVVYNEQF